Here is one T cell receptor (beta chain) with its context. Its antigen is not identified. The data were taken from a study of blood T cells in healthy people across ages. Findings and caveats of the study: Strong correlation was found linking TCR beta diversity to naive T cell percentage.

Alongside a J-beta primer mix, a sample-barcoded 5' primer served in a second PCR lasting 7 to 11 cycles. TCRdb fed the 5' RACE reads into MiXCR, producing one record per CDR3 protein. The data contain approximately 800,000 distinct CDR3 sequences, 25% to 30% of them singletons. The germline CDR1 and CDR2 sequences are SEHNR and FQNEAQ (reference sequence). Between the trimmed V and J ends, which lost 1 base and 3 bases, there was a span of 18 bases. This CDR3 is 17 amino acids long. Another study also made use of these data, one on T cells of mothers and their children. Per that paper: Per 15 ul, 1.5 ug of RNA was used, with all extracted RNA going into cDNA synthesis.

This chain joins TRBV7-9 and TRBJ1-1; D might be TRBD1 (6 bases). The receptor was isolated from a boy younger than 18 in good health. The material sequenced was blood. CDR3 sequence (DNA): TGTGCCAGCAGCTTAGGAAGGGGTGGGGGGGCCGACACTGAAGCTTTCTTT. This codes for CASSLGRGGGADTEAFF.